The 25 T cell receptor beta chains in this list originate from one sample, sequenced in a study of cytomegalovirus exposure and HLA in healthy donors. 13 Jbeta primers and 60 Vbeta primers were used for the PCR. Sequencing used immunoSEQ multiplex PCR; TCRdb keeps in-frame clones, though not all of them. Of roughly 150,000 clones in the sample, over 60% were seen once. Material for sequencing was PBMCs. Every receptor here comes from a woman in her thirties in good health and CMV-seropositive.

The genes are TRBV5-4 and TRBJ2-2; 7 bases map to TRBD2. V lost 2 bases, J lost 6 bases, and 16 bases stayed unmatched. The germline V gene encodes CDR1 SGHNT and CDR2 YYREEE (reference sequence). The CDR3 is 18 residues long. CDR3 DNA: TGTGCCAGCAGCTTCGATTCCCTAGCGGCAGTTCCCCCCGGGGAGCTGTTTTTT. It translates to CASSFDSLAAVPPGELFF. The whole variable domain, filled in from reference TRBV5-4 and TRBJ2-2, reads ETGVTQSPTHLIKTRGQQVTLRCSSQSGHNTVSWYQQALGQGPQFIFQYYREEENGRGNFPPRFSGLQFPNYSSELNVNALELDDSALYLCASSFDSLAAVPPGELFFGEGSRLTVL.

The genes are TRBV6-5 and TRBJ1-5, with 9 bases identical to TRBD1. CDR3 size: 13 residues. CDR1 and CDR2 from the germline V gene are MNHEY and SVGAGI. The ends lost 6 bases at V and 6 bases at J; junction bases unmatched: 3. This chain's CDR3 is CASRHRGLQPQHF. The DNA of the CDR3 is TGTGCCAGCAGGCACAGGGGGCTTCAGCCCCAGCATTTT.

The chain has TRBV11-3 and TRBJ2-1; D possibly corresponds to TRBD2 (6 bases). This CDR3 region has 14 residues. Germline loops: CDR1 SGHNT, CDR2 YENEEA. Trimming took off 9 bases at V and 8 bases at J, with 20 bases between the two ends. The CDR3 is CASSISGGYDEQFF. The CDR3 region has the DNA TGTGCCAGTTCGATAAGCGGAGGGTATGATGAGCAGTTCTTC.

The V gene is TRBV15, the J gene TRBJ2-5; tentative D call: TRBD1 (6 bases). CDR3 length equals 14 residues. V was clipped by 0 bases and J by 13 bases, with 18 bases between them. From germline, CDR1 is LNHNV and CDR2 YYDKDF (reference sequence). CDR3 sequence: CATSRDISGQPPYF. Written as DNA, the CDR3 is TGTGCCACCAGCAGAGATATTTCCGGACAGCCGCCGTACTTC.

This clone was observed a handful of times. The rearrangement joins TRBV7-8 to TRBJ2-5; TRBD2 agrees at 14 bases. V gave up 4 bases and J gave up 8 bases; unmatched junction bases: 6. This CDR3 has 15 residues. Germline assignment: CDR1 SGHVS and CDR2 FQNEAQ. The CDR3 is CASSSRLAGGVTQYF. In DNA form, the CDR3 reads TGTGCCAGCAGCTCCAGACTAGCGGGGGGGGTAACCCAGTACTTC.

The chain recombines TRBV2 with TRBJ2-3, with D possibly TRBD1 on 5 matching bases. The CDR3 has 16 amino acids. CDR1 is SNHLY, CDR2 FYNNEI, per germline. The ends were cut back, 0 bases at V and 1 base at J, with 11 bases in the middle. The CDR3 sequence is CASSEALGRGTDTQYF. DNA of the CDR3: TGTGCCAGCAGTGAAGCTTTGGGCAGGGGCACAGATACGCAGTATTTT.

This chain connects TRBV5-1 to TRBJ2-1, with TRBD2 identical over 13 bases. Trimming took 5 bases from V and 8 from J; bases not matched to a gene: 10. This CDR3 spans 16 amino acids. Germline CDR1 reads SGHRS; CDR2 reads YFSETQ. The CDR3 reads CASRRTSGGPVYEQFF. For the CDR3, the DNA is TGCGCCAGCAGACGGACTAGCGGGGGCCCTGTGTATGAGCAGTTCTTC.

The genes are TRBV27 and TRBJ1-6, with D possibly TRBD1 on 5 matching bases. Germline loops: CDR1 MNHEY, CDR2 SMNVEV (reference sequence). V was trimmed by 2 bases and J by 1 base, leaving 18 bases between them. The CDR3 covers 19 residues. CDR3 sequence reads: CASSLGGLLRLSYNSPLHF. The CDR3 DNA follows: TGTGCCAGCAGTTTAGGGGGGTTACTGAGGCTGTCCTATAATTCACCCCTCCACTTT.

The genes are TRBV2 and TRBJ1-5; D remains unclear. The CDR3 covers 16 residues. The ends were cut back, 2 bases at V and 0 bases at J, with 11 bases in the middle. Germline loops: CDR1 SNHLY, CDR2 FYNNEI. CDR3 protein: CASSEMVPGSNQPQHF. CDR3 nucleotides: TGTGCCAGCAGTGAAATGGTTCCCGGTAGCAATCAGCCCCAGCATTTT.

This clone was recorded a few times. This chain joins TRBV6-1 and TRBJ2-7; 7 nucleotides match TRBD1. The V gene's germline CDR1 is MNHNS and CDR2 SASEGT. The CDR3 runs 14 residues. The V segment lost 6 bases and the J segment 2 bases; nucleotides outside the gene matches: 7. The DNA of the CDR3 is TGTGCCAGCAGCACAGGGGTGGCCACCTACGAGCAGTACTTC. It specifies CASSTGVATYEQYF.

The V gene is TRBV5-1, the J gene TRBJ2-7; 9 bases are shared with TRBD2. After removal of 0 bases from V and 5 bases from J, the junction contained 12 bases not matched to a gene. Germline V CDR1 and CDR2: SGHRS, YFSETQ. This CDR3 region has 17 residues. The CDR3 loop is CASSLGPSAGGIHEQYF. CDR3 coding DNA: TGCGCCAGCAGCTTGGGACCCTCGGCGGGAGGGATCCACGAGCAGTACTTC.

The genes are TRBV4-2 and TRBJ1-5; TRBD1 might be the D (6 bases). This CDR3 has 14 residues. CDR1 is LGHNA and CDR2 is YNFKEQ in the germline V gene. V lost 2 bases and J 3 bases, leaving 8 bases between the germline ends. CDR3 amino acids: CASSQYRDNQPQHF. CDR3 in DNA: TGTGCCAGCAGCCAATACAGGGACAATCAGCCCCAGCATTTT.

The rearrangement joins TRBV5-6 to TRBJ2-1; possibly TRBD2 for D (6 bases). This CDR3 has 16 residues. CDR1 SGHDT and CDR2 YYEEEE come from the germline V gene. The V end lost 0 bases, the J end lost 9 bases, and 19 bases lay between the germline ends. The DNA of the CDR3 is TGTGCCAGCAGCTTGGTGCCAGCGTGGGAGGTCGGTGAGCAGTTCTTC. Amino acids: CASSLVPAWEVGEQFF.

In its sample, this clone was seen a few times. This chain links TRBV30 with TRBJ2-7; D is unresolved. V lost 7 bases and J lost 0, with 16 bases in between. Germline V gene data show CDR1 as GTSNPN and CDR2 as SVGIG (reference sequence). CDR3 length: 14 amino acids. CDR3 sequence reads: CASVTRGLSYEQYF. The CDR3 DNA reads TGTGCCTCAGTGACTCGCGGCCTCTCCTACGAGCAGTACTTC.

This clone was seen a handful of times. The chain joins TRBV12-5 to TRBJ1-2; D is unclear. The CDR3 is made up of 13 amino acids. Trimming removed 2 bases from V and 11 bases from J, with 15 bases in between. Germline CDR1 LGHNT, CDR2 FRNRAP. In DNA, the CDR3 is TGTGCTAGTGGTTTGCACGGAACGGGTGGGTACACCTTC. Its protein product is CASGLHGTGGYTF.

This clone has more than one count but fewer than ten. The chain couples TRBV5-6 to TRBJ2-1, with TRBD2 matching over 8 bases. CDR1 is SGHDT and CDR2 is YYEEEE in the germline V gene. Losses at the gene ends were 4 bases for V and 4 bases for J; bases not matched to a gene: 10. The CDR3 has 16 residues. CDR3 protein: CASSRPGLGKYNEQFF. In DNA form, the CDR3 reads TGTGCCAGCAGCCGCCCGGGACTAGGGAAATACAATGAGCAGTTCTTC.

CDR3 bases: TGTGCCCGGGACCTCGGGACACCAACCACTGAAGCTTTCTTT. Protein product: CARDLGTPTTEAFF. The chain carries TRBV30 and TRBJ1-1; perhaps TRBD1 as D (6 bases). This CDR3 comprises 14 residues. The V and J ends lost 8 bases and 4 bases respectively, with 20 bases between them. Per the germline V gene, CDR1 is GTSNPN and CDR2 is SVGIG (reference sequence).

The chain has TRBV11-2 and TRBJ2-1, with TRBD2 matching 9 bases. Germline-derived CDR1 and CDR2 are SGHAT and FQNNGV. This CDR3 comprises 15 residues. Trimming took 5 bases from V and 4 from J; bases not matched to a gene: 6. The DNA of the CDR3 is TGTGCCAGCAGCCAAAGACTAGCGGCTTACAATGAGCAGTTCTTC. This gives the protein CASSQRLAAYNEQFF.

The J gene is TRBJ2-7, the V gene TRBV18; D is unclear. The length of the CDR3 is 12 residues. The V and J ends lost 2 bases and 3 bases respectively, with 5 bases between them. Germline V gene lookup returns CDR1 KGHSH and CDR2 LQKENI. The CDR3 spells CASSPGRYEQYF. The CDR3 coding sequence is TGTGCCAGCTCACCAGGGCGCTACGAGCAGTACTTC. The complete variable domain, with remaining parts taken from reference TRBV18 and TRBJ2-7, reads NAGVMQNPRHLVRRRGQEARLRCSPMKGHSHVYWYRQLPEEGLKFMVYLQKENIIDESGMPKERFSAEFPKEGPSILRIQQVVRGDSAAYFCASSPGRYEQYFGPGTRLTVT.

Only one count was recorded for this clone. The chain combines TRBV10-1 with TRBJ2-3, with D unclear. The germline V gene encodes CDR1 WNHNN and CDR2 SYGVQD (reference sequence). CDR3 size: 13 residues. V dropped 6 bases and J dropped 6 bases, with 13 bases sitting between them. The CDR3, as DNA: TGCGCCAGCAGCCCCGTGAGTCTCGATACGCAGTATTTT. It translates to CASSPVSLDTQYF.

About this clone itself: Relative to the germline gene, one junction end is altered; a read error may explain this. The chain links TRBV6-1 to TRBJ2-7, with TRBD1 matching over 10 bases. Germline V gives CDR1 MNHNS, CDR2 SASEGT. The CDR3 loop spans 15 amino acids. CDR3 bases: TGTGCCAGCAGTTCGGGACAGGGGAGCTCCTACGAGCGGTACTTC. It encodes CASSSGQGSSYERYF.

The rearrangement joins TRBV2 to TRBJ1-5; tentative D call: TRBD1 (6 bases). CDR3 length equals 13 residues. With 6 bases removed from V and 4 bases from J, the gap between germline ends came to 10 bases. Germline CDR1 and CDR2: SNHLY and FYNNEI. CDR3: CASRMDSNQPQHF. In nucleotides, the CDR3 is TGTGCCAGCAGGATGGACAGTAATCAGCCCCAGCATTTT.

J is TRBJ2-6 and V is TRBV27; unclear D gene. V was trimmed by 0 bases and J by 0 bases, leaving 3 bases between them. The germline CDR1 and CDR2 sequences are MNHEY and SMNVEV (reference sequence). CDR3 length: 15 residues. CDR3 sequence: CASSLSYSGANVLTF. In DNA form, the CDR3 reads TGTGCCAGCAGTTTATCCTACTCTGGGGCCAACGTCCTGACTTTC.

The rearrangement uses TRBV30 and TRBJ2-3; 11 bases line up with TRBD2. Per the germline V gene, CDR1 is GTSNPN and CDR2 is SVGIG (reference sequence). The CDR3 is made up of 16 amino acids. V trimming: 5 bases; J trimming: 4 bases; junction bases outside the gene matches: 11. Here the CDR3 DNA reads TGTGCCTGGGGCCCCCTAGCGGGAGGTCGGGCAGATACGCAGTATTTT. Amino acids: CAWGPLAGGRADTQYF.

The rearrangement links TRBV4-2 to TRBJ2-3, with 7 bases that match TRBD2. CDR1 and CDR2 from the germline V gene are LGHNA and YNFKEQ. CDR3 size: 14 residues. V dropped 4 bases and J dropped 5; count of bases not matched to a gene: 6. The CDR3 here is CASSRAGEGDTQYF. CDR3 coding DNA: TGTGCCAGCAGCCGCGCTGGGGAGGGAGATACGCAGTATTTT.